This TCR beta chain was captured by sequencing in a study of blood T cells in healthy people across ages. General study findings and limits: Relative to aged donors, long-lived donors carried more naive CD4+ cells and displayed higher diversity. Among T cells, TCR beta diversity per million cells dropped roughly linearly as age rose.

Comments on this clonotype: Its target is unknown. At one end, the junction sequence differs from germline, possibly due to a read error.

The CDR3 extends over 15 amino acids. CDR1 and CDR2 (germline): MGHRA, YSYEKL. The use of a sample-barcoded 5' primer and a J-beta primer mix characterized a second PCR of about 7 to 12 cycles. Every cDNA molecule bore a tag from a template-switch adaptor containing 12 random nucleotides. From the 5' RACE reads, TCRdb called clonotypes with MiXCR, one entry per CDR3 protein. The sample contains 1.5 million to 2 million distinct CDR3 sequences, roughly 28% of which appear only once. This clonotype was obtained from a woman aged 25 to 39 in good health. The chain combines TRBV4-1 with TRBJ2-6, with D possibly matching TRBD1 (5 bases). Sequencing input: blood. CDR3 sequence reads: CASSQALVGANVRTF. CDR3 bases: TGCGCCAGCAGCCAAGCCCTGGTAGGGGCCAACGTCCGGACTTTC.